The clone carrying this T cell receptor (beta chain) was observed a handful of times. Its matching antigen is unknown. The data originate from a study of blood T cells in healthy people across ages. Trimming took off 1 base at V and 0 bases at J, with 8 bases between the two ends. There are 15 residues in the CDR3. The germline CDR1 and CDR2 sequences are SNHLY and FYNNEI. A second PCR of about 6 to 11 cycles used a sample-barcoded 5' primer and a J-beta primer mix. A single record per CDR3 protein comes from TCRdb applying MiXCR to the 5' RACE reads. The table shows some 1.4 million distinct CDR3 sequences, with 42% occurring only once. Study-level results: While age rose, TCR beta diversity per million T cells dropped in a roughly linear way.

The sequenced sample was blood. This clonotype was sampled from a woman between 18 and 30 years old in good health. This chain joins TRBV2 and TRBJ2-3; D call uncertain. CDR3 sequence reads: CASSEEASSTDTQYF. The CDR3 bases are TGTGCCAGCAGTGAAGAAGCGTCTAGCACAGATACGCAGTATTTT.